Included here is one T cell receptor beta chain sequence, with context. Antigen specificity is unknown. The sample originates from a study of blood T cells in healthy people across ages. General study findings and limits: Both higher diversity and more naive CD4+ cells marked long-lived donors when set against aged donors.

Next came a second PCR, run for about 6 to 12 cycles, which used a sample-barcoded 5' primer along with a J-beta primer mix. One entry per CDR3 protein results from TCRdb running MiXCR on the 5' RACE reads. This repertoire shows about 670,000 distinct CDR3 sequences, approximately 40% found once; its top ten account for about 30%. Germline CDR1 is DFQATT and CDR2 is SNEGSKA (reference sequence). This CDR3 is built from 14 residues. V was clipped by 3 bases and J by 5 bases, with 16 bases between them. This chain links TRBV20-1 with TRBJ2-5; the D call may be TRBD1 or TRBD2 (6 bases each). Sequencing used blood. The sequence was obtained from a man older than 75 in good health. The CDR3, as DNA: TGCAGTGCTAGCCGGGGGCCGATCGCGGAGACCCAGTACTTC. This codes for CSASRGPIAETQYF.